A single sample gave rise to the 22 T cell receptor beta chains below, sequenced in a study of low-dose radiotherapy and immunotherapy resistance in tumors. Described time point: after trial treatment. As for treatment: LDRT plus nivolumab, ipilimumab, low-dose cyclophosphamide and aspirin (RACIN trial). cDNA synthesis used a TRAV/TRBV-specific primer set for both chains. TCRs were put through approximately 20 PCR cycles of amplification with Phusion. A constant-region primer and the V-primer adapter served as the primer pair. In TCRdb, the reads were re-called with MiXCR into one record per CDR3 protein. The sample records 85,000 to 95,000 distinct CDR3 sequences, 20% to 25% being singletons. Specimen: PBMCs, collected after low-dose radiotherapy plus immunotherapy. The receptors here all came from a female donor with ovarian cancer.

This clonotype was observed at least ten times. The CDR3 sequence is CAGKRNRDHGYTF. As DNA, the CDR3 is TGTGCCGGGAAAAGGAACAGGGACCATGGCTACACCTTC. The rearrangement links TRBV19 to TRBJ1-2; the D gene is possibly TRBD1 (6 bases). V lost 11 bases and J 6 bases, leaving 19 bases between the germline ends. The germline V gene has CDR1 LNHDA and CDR2 SQIVND (reference sequence). This CDR3 contains 13 residues.

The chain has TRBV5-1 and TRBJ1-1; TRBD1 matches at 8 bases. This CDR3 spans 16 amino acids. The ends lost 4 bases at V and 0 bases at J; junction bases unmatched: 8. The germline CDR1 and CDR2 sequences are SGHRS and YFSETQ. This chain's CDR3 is CASSRDRTGMNTEAFF. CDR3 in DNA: TGCGCCAGCAGCCGGGACCGGACAGGGATGAACACTGAAGCTTTCTTT.

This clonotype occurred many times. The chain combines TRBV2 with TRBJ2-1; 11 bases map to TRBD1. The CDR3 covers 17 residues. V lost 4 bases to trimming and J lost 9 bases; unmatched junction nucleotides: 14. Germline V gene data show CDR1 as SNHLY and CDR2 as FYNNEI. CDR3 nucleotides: TGTGCCAGCAGTGTGGACAGGGGGCGAATCGGCACCAGTGAGCAGTTCTTC. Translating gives CASSVDRGRIGTSEQFF.

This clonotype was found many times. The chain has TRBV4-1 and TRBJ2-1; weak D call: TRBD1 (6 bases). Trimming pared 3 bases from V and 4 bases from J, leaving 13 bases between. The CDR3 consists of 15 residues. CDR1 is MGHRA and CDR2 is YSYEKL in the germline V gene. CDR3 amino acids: CASSQGQGSYNEQFF. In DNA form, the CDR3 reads TGCGCCAGCAGCCAGGGACAAGGGTCTTACAATGAGCAGTTCTTC.

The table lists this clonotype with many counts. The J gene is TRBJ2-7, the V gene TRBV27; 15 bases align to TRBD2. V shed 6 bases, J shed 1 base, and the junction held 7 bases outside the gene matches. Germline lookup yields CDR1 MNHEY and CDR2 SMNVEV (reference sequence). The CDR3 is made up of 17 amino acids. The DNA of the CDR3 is TGTGCCAGCAGAGGGACTAGCGGGAGGCCTCATTCCTACGAGCAGTACTTC. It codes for CASRGTSGRPHSYEQYF.

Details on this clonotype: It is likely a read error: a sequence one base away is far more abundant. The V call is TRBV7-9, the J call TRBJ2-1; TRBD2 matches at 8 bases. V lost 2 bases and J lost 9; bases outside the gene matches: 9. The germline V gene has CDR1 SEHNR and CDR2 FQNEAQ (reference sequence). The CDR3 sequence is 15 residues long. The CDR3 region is CASSLNGRALGEQFF. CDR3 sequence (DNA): TGTGCCAGCAGCTTAAACGGGAGGGCCCTCGGTGAGCAGTTCTTC.

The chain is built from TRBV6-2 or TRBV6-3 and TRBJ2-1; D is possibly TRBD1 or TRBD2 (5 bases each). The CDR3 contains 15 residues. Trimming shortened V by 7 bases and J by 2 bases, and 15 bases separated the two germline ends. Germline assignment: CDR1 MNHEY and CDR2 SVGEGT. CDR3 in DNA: TGTGCCAGCAACAAGGGGAATAGCGCCTACAATGAGCAGTTCTTC. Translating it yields CASNKGNSAYNEQFF.

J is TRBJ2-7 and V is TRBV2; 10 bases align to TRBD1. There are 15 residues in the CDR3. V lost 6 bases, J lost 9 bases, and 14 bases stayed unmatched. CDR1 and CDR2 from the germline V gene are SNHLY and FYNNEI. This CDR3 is CASRRIGQGVYGQYF. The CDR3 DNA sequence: TGTGCCAGCAGAAGAATCGGACAGGGGGTGTATGGGCAGTACTTC.

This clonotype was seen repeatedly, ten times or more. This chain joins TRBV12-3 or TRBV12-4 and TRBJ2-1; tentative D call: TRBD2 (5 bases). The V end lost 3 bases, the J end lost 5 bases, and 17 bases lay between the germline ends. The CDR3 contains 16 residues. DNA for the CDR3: TGTGCCAGCAGTTTCGGCGGGTTTCTAAGGGACAATGAGCAGTTCTTC. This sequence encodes CASSFGGFLRDNEQFF.

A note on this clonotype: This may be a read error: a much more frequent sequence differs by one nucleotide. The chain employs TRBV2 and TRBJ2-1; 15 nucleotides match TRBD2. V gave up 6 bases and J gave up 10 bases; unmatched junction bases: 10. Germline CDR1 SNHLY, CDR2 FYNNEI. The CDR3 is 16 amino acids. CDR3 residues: CASRGTSGGSAYEQFF. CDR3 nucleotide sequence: TGTGCCAGCAGAGGGACTAGCGGGGGGTCTGCCTACGAGCAGTTCTTC. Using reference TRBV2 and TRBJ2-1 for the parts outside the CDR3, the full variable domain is EPEVTQTPSHQVTQMGQEVILRCVPISNHLYFYWYRQILGQKVEFLVSFYNNEISEKSEIFDDQFSVERPDGSNFTLKIRSTKLEDSAMYFCASRGTSGGSAYEQFFGPGTRLTVL.

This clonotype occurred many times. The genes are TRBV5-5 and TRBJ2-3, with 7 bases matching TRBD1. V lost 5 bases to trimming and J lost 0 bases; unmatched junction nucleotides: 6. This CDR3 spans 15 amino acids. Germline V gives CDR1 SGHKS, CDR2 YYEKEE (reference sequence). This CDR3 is CASSQTGTSTDTQYF. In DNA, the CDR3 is TGTGCCAGCAGTCAGACAGGGACCAGCACAGATACGCAGTATTTT.

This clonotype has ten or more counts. The DNA of the CDR3 is TGCAGTGCTTCAGGGGTAGCCAAAAACATTCAGTACTTC. Its protein is CSASGVAKNIQYF. The chain links TRBV20-1 to TRBJ2-4; D is possibly TRBD1 (6 bases). CDR3 length: 13 amino acids. Per the germline V gene, CDR1 is DFQATT and CDR2 is SNEGSKA (reference sequence). V lost 5 bases and J lost 0, with 8 bases in between.

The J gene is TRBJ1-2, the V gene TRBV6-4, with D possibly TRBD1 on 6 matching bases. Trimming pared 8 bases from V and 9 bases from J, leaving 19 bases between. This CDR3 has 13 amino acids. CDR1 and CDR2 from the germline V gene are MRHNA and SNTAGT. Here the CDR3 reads CASGTGLILSYTF. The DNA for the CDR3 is TGTGCCAGCGGAACAGGGTTGATCTTGAGCTACACCTTC.

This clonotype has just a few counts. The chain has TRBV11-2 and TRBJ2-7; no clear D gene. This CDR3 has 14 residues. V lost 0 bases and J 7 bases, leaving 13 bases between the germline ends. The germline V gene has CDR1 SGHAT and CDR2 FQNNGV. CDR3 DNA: TGTGCCAGCAGCTTAGAGATCCTAGTTGGTGAGCAGTACTTC. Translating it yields CASSLEILVGEQYF.

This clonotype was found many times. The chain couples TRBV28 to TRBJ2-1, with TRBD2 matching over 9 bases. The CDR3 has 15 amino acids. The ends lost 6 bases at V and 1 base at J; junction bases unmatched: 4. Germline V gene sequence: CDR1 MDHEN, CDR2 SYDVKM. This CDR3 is CASRRGGGSYNEQFF. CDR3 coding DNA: TGTGCCAGCAGACGCGGGGGGGGGTCCTACAATGAGCAGTTCTTC.

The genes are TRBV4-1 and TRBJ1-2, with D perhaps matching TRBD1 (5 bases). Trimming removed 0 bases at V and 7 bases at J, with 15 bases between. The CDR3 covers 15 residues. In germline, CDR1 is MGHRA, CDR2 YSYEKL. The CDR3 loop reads CASSQDLGQGGGYTF. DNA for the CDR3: TGCGCCAGCAGCCAAGATCTTGGGCAGGGTGGTGGCTACACCTTC.

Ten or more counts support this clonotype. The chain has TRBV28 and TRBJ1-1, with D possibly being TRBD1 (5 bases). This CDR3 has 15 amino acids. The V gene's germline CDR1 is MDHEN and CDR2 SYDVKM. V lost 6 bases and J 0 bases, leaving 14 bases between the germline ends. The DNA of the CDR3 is TGTGCCAGCAGCACCAGGGTTGGTATGAACACTGAAGCTTTCTTT. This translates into CASSTRVGMNTEAFF.

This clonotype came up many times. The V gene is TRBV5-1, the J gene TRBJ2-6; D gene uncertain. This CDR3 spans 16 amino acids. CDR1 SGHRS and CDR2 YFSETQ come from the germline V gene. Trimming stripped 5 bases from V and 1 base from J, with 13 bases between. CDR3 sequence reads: CASREQERSGANVLTF. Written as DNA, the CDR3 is TGCGCCAGCAGGGAACAAGAACGGTCTGGGGCCAACGTCCTGACTTTC.

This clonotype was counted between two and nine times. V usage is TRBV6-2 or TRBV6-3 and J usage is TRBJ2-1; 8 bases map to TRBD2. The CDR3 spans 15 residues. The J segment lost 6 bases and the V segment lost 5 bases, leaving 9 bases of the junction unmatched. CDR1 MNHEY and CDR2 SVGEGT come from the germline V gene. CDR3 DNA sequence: TGTGCCAGCAGTAATAACCCCGGGACTAGCAATGAGCAGTTCTTC. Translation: CASSNNPGTSNEQFF.

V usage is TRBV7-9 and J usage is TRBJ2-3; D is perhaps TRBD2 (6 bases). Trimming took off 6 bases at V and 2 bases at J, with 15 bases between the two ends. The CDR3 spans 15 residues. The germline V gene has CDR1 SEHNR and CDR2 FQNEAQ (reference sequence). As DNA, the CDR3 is TGTGCCAGCAGGGGTCCGGGACTGATCACAGATACGCAGTATTTT. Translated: CASRGPGLITDTQYF.

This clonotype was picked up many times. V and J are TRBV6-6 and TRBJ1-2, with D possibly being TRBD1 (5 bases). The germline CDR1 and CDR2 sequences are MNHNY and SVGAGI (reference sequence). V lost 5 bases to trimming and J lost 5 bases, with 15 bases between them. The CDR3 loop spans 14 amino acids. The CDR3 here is CASSTTGASYGYTF. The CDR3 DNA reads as TGTGCCAGCAGTACCACCGGGGCTTCGTATGGCTACACCTTC.

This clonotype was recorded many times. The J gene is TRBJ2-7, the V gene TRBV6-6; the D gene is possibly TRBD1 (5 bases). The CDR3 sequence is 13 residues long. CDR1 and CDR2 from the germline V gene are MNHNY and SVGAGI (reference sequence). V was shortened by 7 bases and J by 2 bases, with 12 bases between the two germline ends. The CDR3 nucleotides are TGTGCCAGCATTTCGGACAAGGCCTACGAGCAGTACTTC. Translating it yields CASISDKAYEQYF.